Given below is one TCR beta chain in context. The antigen is undetermined. The CDR3 has 16 amino acids. V shed 2 bases and J shed 6 bases, with 17 bases lying between them. Germline V gene lookup returns CDR1 LNHNV and CDR2 YYDKDF (reference sequence). The repertoire was sequenced with immunoSEQ multiplex PCR; TCRdb's copy has only in-frame clones and lacks some. Seen here are approximately 60,000 clones, around 83% observed once, and the top ten hold approximately 3.8%. The data stem from a study of a mutant IDH1 vaccine in newly diagnosed glioma. Study summary: The sex distribution of treated patients was around 62% male and about 38% female, with a mean age of roughly 40 years. Earlier treatment was radiotherapy, temozolomide, or both, with most getting both.

Time point: week 23, last vaccination. Topical imiquimod accompanied each vaccine dose, which consisted of 300 ug of mutant IDH1 20-mer peptide. The TCR originated in a young man with glioma. The chain joins TRBV15 to TRBJ1-5, with a tentative D call TRBD1 (5 bases). The source was PBMCs, collected from a glioma patient whose treatment included an IDH1 peptide vaccine. CDR3 loop: CATSRIQGSRSQPQHF. In DNA form, the CDR3 reads TGTGCCACCAGCAGAATTCAGGGTAGTAGGAGTCAGCCCCAGCATTTT.